This T cell receptor beta chain was identified during a study of blood T cells in healthy people across ages (dated by TCRdb to the mid-2010s). Study-wide context: In model experiments, template switching captured roughly one uniquely barcoded TCR beta cDNA molecule for every two T cells. To track age-related changes in TCR beta repertoire diversity, the study relied on deep sequencing normalized with unique cDNA molecular identifiers. The donors were divided into four age groups: young (average around 17 years), middle-aged (about 40), aged (about 61) and long-lived (nearly 85). To avoid experimental bias, donors of different ages were spread randomly across the sequencing lanes. Using the same blood draw, the study looked at two additional independent replicas of 1 million unique cDNA reads for two donors, one aged 18 to 30 and the other aged 80 or older. Summary of the overall study and its limitations: Observed TCR beta diversity per million T cells fell roughly linearly with age, and a significant reduction was already apparent by age around 40. The long-lived group showed more naive CD4+ T cells, fewer expanded clones and increased TCR diversity than the aged group, suggesting age selection. Because the CMV infection status of the donors was unknown, age-related changes in expanded clonotypes may potentially have been confounded. Estimates of total diversity based on one million sequenced T cells were considered lower bounds and underestimates. Bulk unsorted PBMC profiling prevented conclusive comparison of naive and antigen-experienced compartments. There was a strong correlation between observed TCR beta diversity and the percentage of naive T cells measured by flow cytometry.

Regarding this clonotype: This clone's antigen is unknown. There are no base qualities to consult, and no much larger clone falls within one base.

The method behind the library was 5' RACE. The reads were generated on an Illumina HiSeq 2500. A second PCR of roughly 7 to 12 cycles was run with a J-beta primer mix and a sample-barcoded 5' primer. A unique molecular identifier was introduced onto each TCR beta cDNA molecule by a template-switch 5' adaptor carrying 12 random nucleotides. Each sample yielded at least 2.5 million CDR3-containing paired-end reads. All of the RNA was converted into first-strand cDNA using the Mint cDNA synthesis kit, with a TRBC-specific oligonucleotide serving as the primer. All cDNA was treated with uracil-DNA glycosylase and then went through a first 18-cycle PCR with the universal primers M1SS and BC2_uni_R. The original methods were these. Normalization of each sample was performed by random selection of 1 million high-quality reads, each carrying a distinct molecular identifier. Reads with shared molecular identifiers were discarded instead of being binned into consensus sequences. MiTCR, run with a Q25 quality threshold and the strictest error-elimination algorithm, handled CDR3 identification, clonotype clustering and error correction. A nonparametric unseen species model with Euler transformation was used to estimate a lower bound on total TCR beta diversity. In TCRdb, the public reads were trimmed at Q25 with fastp and aligned with MiXCR, with productive beta chains retained. Rows matching on CDR3 protein sequence are summarized as one entry with the most common DNA and genes. The authors' filters were not applied to this entry. This sample holds some 710,000 distinct CDR3 sequences; around 50% were observed only once. About a sixth of the sample belongs to the ten largest clones.

The roughly 38 donors, aged about 6 to 95 years, were systemically healthy Caucasian individuals from Russia. Each donor gave 8 to 10 milliliters of peripheral blood, drawn into EDTA-treated Vacutainer tubes. Ficoll-Paque density-gradient centrifugation was used to isolate PBMCs, with at least 6.5 million obtained per sample. Total RNA was extracted from PBMCs with Trizol reagent, with at least 6 micrograms obtained per sample. Naive CD45RAhigh/CD27high T cell percentages were measured by flow cytometry on a PBMC aliquot from every donor. Reading the germline V gene (reference sequence) gives CDR1 MNHNY and CDR2 SVGAGI. Trimmed from V: 5 bases; trimmed from J: 3 bases; junction bases lacking a gene match: 18. The CDR3 holds 18 amino acids from the cysteine to the phenylalanine. The kept DNA is CDR3 alone, 54 bases in frame from the first base.

The clonotype comes from a man at least 80 years old in good health. The specimen was blood. The V gene is TRBV6-6 and the J gene is TRBJ1-2, with TRBD1 identical over 7 junction bases. The nucleotide sequence is TGTGCCAGCAGTCTACAACCGACAGGGTCGGCGGGGTACTATGGCTACACCTTC. The encoded protein is CASSLQPTGSAGYYGYTF.